This T cell receptor (beta chain) appears in the sequencing data of a study of blood T cell repertoires in COVID-19 (dated by TCRdb to between 2020 and 2021). Notes on the research overall: The collaborator samples originated in the United States, Italy and Spain and spanned the acute and convalescent phases of COVID-19. The dataset comprised deeply sampled blood TCRbeta repertoires from subjects exposed to, actively infected with, or recovered from COVID-19. Samples came from the ongoing ImmuneRACE study (first 160 participants) plus 1,254 subjects from 6 global collaborators. Where HLA class I and class II types were available, the types were taken from metadata supplied by the sample provider, not from assay-based typing. The prospective study material was composed of cDNA or gDNA derived from T cells, B-cell-depleted T cells, or PBMCs. The sample metadata nearly always contained a de-identified subject ID, COVID-19 status, age in years and sex. A freely available public database, intended as a resource for researchers studying the immune response to SARS-CoV-2, is where the repertoires were released.

The junction shows trimming of 8 bases on V and 8 bases on J, and the gene matches do not reach 5 bases of it. The germline V gene (reference sequence) supplies CDR1 LNHDA and CDR2 SQIVND. Taken from cysteine to phenylalanine, the CDR3 has 13 residues. Only the CDR3 region is kept as DNA, spanning 39 bases read in frame from base 1. Enrolling through a virtual design, the prospective study's participants ranged in age from roughly 18 to 90 years and lived across 20 to 30 United States geographic areas. Cohort assignment in the prospective study relied on participant-reported clinical history from a screening survey and a study questionnaire. Exposed participants were defined as having been in contact with someone with a PCR-confirmed or clinician-diagnosed COVID-19 case within 2 weeks of study entry. In the prospective study, mobile phlebotomists collected whole blood, serum and a nasopharyngeal or oropharyngeal swab from each participant. Participants in the prospective study had the option to provide additional blood draws and questionnaires over an approximately 2-month period. Before DNA extraction, blood samples from the prospective study were shipped at room temperature or frozen.

General findings and caveats noted by the study authors: The quantity of clinical and demographic metadata differed by source and by participant and was supplied without curation.

The immunoSEQ Assay, a bias-controlled multiplex PCR, was used to amplify TCRbeta CDR3 regions from genomic DNA. Per the original workflow: The number of nucleated cells in each sample was estimated from the amplification of reference gene primers within the assay. Sequence reads were collapsed and filtered to measure the absolute abundance of every unique TCRbeta CDR3 rearrangement. For each sample, productive Simpson clonality was calculated as the square root of Simpson's diversity index across productive rearrangements. TCRdb holds this immuneACCESS table with in-frame rearrangements only. Some clones are missing; in checked studies, unresolved V genes explain under half, and the rest has no known cause. From that table come the V and J calls and clone size; the DNA was used to work out D and trimming. This sample comprises 350,000 to 450,000 clones, about nine tenths of them detected only once. The leading ten clones occupy about 0.83% of the sample.

Regarding this clone: Which antigen it targets is not known. Base quality data are lacking; no much larger clone is found one base away.

Material: PBMCs or T cells enriched from blood (not recorded which). The chain was built from TRBV19 and TRBJ2-1; TRBD1 aligns with 11 central bases. The receptor was isolated from a woman in her thirties or forties who had been exposed to COVID-19. The nucleotides read TGTGCCAGTTGGGACAGGGGGGTCGATGAGCAGTTCTTC. Translated, it reads CASWDRGVDEQFF.